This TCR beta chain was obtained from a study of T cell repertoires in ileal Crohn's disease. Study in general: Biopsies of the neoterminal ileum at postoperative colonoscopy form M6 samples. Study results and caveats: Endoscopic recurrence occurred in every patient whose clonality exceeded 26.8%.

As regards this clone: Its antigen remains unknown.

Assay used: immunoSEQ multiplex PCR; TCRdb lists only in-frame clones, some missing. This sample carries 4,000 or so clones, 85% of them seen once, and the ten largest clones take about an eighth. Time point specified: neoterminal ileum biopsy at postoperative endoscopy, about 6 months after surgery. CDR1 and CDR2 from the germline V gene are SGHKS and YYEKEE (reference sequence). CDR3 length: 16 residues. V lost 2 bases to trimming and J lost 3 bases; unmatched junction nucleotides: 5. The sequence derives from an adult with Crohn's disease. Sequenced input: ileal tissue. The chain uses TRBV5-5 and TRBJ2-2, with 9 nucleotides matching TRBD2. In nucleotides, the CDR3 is TGTGCCAGCAGCTTCCGCGGGGGGGCTGACACCGGGGAGCTGTTTTTT. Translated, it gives CASSFRGGADTGELFF.